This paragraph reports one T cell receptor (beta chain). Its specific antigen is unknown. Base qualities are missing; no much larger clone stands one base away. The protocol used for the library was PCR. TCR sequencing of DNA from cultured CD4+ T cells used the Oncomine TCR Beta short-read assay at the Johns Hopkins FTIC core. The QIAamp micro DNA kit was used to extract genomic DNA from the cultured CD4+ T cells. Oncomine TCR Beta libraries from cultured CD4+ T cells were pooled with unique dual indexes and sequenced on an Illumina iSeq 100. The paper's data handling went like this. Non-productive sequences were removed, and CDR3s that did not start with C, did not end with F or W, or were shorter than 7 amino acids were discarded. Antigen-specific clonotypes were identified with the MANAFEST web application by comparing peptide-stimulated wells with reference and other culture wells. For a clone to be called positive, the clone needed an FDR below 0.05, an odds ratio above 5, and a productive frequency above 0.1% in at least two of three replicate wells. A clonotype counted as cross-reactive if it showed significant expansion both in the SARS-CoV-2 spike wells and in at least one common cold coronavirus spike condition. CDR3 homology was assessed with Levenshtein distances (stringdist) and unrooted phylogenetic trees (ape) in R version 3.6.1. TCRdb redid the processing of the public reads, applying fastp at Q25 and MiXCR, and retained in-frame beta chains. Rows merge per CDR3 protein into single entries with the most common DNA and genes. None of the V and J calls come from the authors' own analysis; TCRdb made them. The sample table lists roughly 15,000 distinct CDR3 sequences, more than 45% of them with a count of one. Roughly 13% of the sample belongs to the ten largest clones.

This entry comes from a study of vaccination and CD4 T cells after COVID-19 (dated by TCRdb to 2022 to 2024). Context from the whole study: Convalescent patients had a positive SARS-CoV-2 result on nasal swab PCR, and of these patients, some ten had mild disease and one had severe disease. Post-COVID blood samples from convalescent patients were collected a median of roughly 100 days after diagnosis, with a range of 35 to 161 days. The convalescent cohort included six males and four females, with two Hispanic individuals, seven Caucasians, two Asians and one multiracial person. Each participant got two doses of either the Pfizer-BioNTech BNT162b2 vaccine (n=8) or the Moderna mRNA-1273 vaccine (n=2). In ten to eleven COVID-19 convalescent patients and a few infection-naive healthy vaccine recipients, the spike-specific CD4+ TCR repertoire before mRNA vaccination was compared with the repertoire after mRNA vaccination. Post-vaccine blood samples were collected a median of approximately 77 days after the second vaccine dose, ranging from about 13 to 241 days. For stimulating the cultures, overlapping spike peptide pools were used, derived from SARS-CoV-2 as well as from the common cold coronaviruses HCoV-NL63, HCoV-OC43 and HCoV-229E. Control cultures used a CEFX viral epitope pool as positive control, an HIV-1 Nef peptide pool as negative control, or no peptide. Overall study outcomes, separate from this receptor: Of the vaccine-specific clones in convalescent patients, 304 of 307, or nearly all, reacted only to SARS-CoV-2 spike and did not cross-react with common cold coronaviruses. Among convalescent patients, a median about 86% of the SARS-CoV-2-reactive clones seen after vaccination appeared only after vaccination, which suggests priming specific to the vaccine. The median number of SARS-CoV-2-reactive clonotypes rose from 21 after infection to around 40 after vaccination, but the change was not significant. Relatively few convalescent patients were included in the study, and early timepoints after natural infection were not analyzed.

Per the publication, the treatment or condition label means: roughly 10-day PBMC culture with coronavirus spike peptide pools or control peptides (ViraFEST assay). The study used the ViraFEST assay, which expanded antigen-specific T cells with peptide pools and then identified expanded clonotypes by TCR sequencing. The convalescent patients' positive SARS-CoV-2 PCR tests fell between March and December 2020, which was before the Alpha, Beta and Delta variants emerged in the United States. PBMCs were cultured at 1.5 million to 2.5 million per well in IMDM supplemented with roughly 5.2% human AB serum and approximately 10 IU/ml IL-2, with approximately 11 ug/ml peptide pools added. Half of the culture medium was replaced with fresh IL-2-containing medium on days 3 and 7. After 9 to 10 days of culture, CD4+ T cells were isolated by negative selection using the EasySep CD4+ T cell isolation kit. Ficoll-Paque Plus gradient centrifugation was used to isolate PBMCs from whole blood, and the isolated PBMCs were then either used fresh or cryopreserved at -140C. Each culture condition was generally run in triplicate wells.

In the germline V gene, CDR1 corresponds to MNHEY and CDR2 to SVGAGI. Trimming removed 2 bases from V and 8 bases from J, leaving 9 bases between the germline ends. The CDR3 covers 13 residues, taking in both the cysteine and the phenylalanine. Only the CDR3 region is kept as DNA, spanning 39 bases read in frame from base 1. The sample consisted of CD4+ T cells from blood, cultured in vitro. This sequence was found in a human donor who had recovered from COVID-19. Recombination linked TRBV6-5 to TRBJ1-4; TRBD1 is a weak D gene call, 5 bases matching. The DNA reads TGTGCCAGCAGTTACCCAGGGTCCGAAAAACTGTTTTTT. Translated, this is CASSYPGSEKLFF.